What follows describes a single T cell receptor beta chain. Relative to the germline gene, one junction end is altered; a read error may explain this. The CDR3 runs 14 residues. Germline V gene lookup returns CDR1 SQVTM and CDR2 ANQGSEA. These data come from a study of tumor-infiltrating lymphocytes in primary liver carcinoma. About the study: There were tumors of stage T1-T3 N0M0, each 4.2 to 10 cm across.

The template, roughly 0.45 ug total RNA, yielded TCR beta cDNA made with a constant-region primer. Three nested multiplex PCR rounds, a slightly modified ARM-PCR method, built the TCR beta libraries. TRBV1-TRBV30 forward primers paired with a C-beta reverse primer drove the first two PCR rounds, ten to eleven cycles each. Each CDR3 protein gets one entry after TCRdb re-called the multiplex PCR reads with MiXCR. This sample has around 190,000 distinct CDR3 sequences, with about 82% found just once. Taking about 18-32 mg of unsorted bulk tissue, the authors co-extracted RNA and DNA. The sampling covered five separate regions of each tumor.

The J gene is TRBJ2-3, the V gene TRBV29-1, with TRBD2 matching 9 bases. Sample: tumor tissue from primary liver carcinoma. The receptor's source is a man aged 40-50 years with primary liver carcinoma and hepatitis B virus infection. The CDR3 loop reads CSVTIAGVTDTHYF. The CDR3 DNA reads TGCAGCGTCACTATAGCGGGAGTAACAGATACGCATTATTTT.